This T cell receptor (beta chain) was obtained from a study of blood T cell repertoires in COVID-19. This CDR3 region has 14 residues. V was trimmed by 3 bases and J by 4 bases, leaving 12 bases between them. Germline V gene sequence: CDR1 MNHEY, CDR2 SMNVEV (reference sequence). Data came from immunoSEQ multiplex PCR; TCRdb stores just in-frame clones and leaves some out. The table records about 280,000 clones, approximately 90% of them present only once. Enrolled through a virtual design, the participants were between roughly 18 and 90 years of age and came from roughly 22 US areas. Sequenced input: PBMCs or T cells enriched from blood (not recorded which). The source of this sequence is a woman in her thirties or forties who had recovered from COVID-19. The V gene is TRBV27, the J gene TRBJ1-1, with a weak D call TRBD1 (5 bases). The CDR3 DNA reads TGTGCCAGCAGTTTTGTGGGGCAGCTCACTGAAGCTTTCTTT. Amino acids: CASSFVGQLTEAFF.